This TCR beta chain was documented in a study of regulatory T cells in long-lasting Graves disease (dated by TCRdb to 2020 to 2022). The study in broad terms: Patients with newly diagnosed Graves' disease had been on antithyroid drugs for under 3 months. The study was registered as a clinical trial and conducted in China. A total of approximately 35 samples underwent TCR sequencing: about 13 from persistent and about 20 from newly diagnosed Graves' disease patients. Patients with persistent Graves' disease were compared with patients with newly diagnosed Graves' disease using TCR sequencing and RNA sequencing of peripheral blood.

What this sample's time point label stands for: newly diagnosed GD, antithyroid drugs for less than 3 months. RNA was extracted from PBMCs in TRIzol for both TCR sequencing and RNA sequencing. The diagnosis of Graves' disease followed American Thyroid Association guidelines. Recruitment of patients was carried out at an endocrinology department in Xi'an, China. Each patient gave approximately 9 milliliters of peripheral blood, collected in an EDTA anticoagulant tube. PBMCs were isolated by Ficoll Paque Plus density gradient separation without further T cell sorting. An Agilent 2100 Bioanalyzer and agarose gel were used to check RNA quality, and a NanoDrop 2000 was used to measure RNA concentration. What the research found in general, with its limitations: The study examined only peripheral blood because the primary lesion, thyroid tissue, could not be accessed. As a limitation, the authors acknowledged that the small sample size may reduce accuracy. Preferential use of TRBV28, TRBJ1-2 and TRBJ2-5 was observed in persistent disease, whereas TRBV20-1 and TRBJ2-1 were favored in newly diagnosed disease. A larger number of public clonotypes was shared among persistent patients (about 2,700) than among newly diagnosed patients (roughly 980). Only the TCR beta chain was sequenced and analyzed. Compared with newly diagnosed patients, patients with persistent Graves' disease had lower TCR Shannon entropy and fewer highly expanded clones, which suggests clonal expansion.

Cut back by 3 bases and 10 bases, the V and J ends lie 13 bases apart. For CDR1 and CDR2, the germline V gene lists KGHSH and LQKENI. The CDR3 contains 13 residues, cysteine and phenylalanine counted. Solely the CDR3 DNA is kept, with 39 bases framed from the first base. This clonotype was counted many times. This clone's antigen is unknown. The sample holds no much larger clone one base away, and base qualities are not on file. The library was generated by multiplex PCR. This sample was sequenced with an Illumina HiSeq 4000. CDR3 regions were amplified by Arm-PCR with iRepertoire HTBI primers to construct TCR beta libraries. Before sequencing, the PCR products went through gel purification. The paper's data handling went like this. A total of some 65 TRBV and 14 TRBJ segments were identified across samples and were used for gene usage analysis of CDR3 amino acid clonotypes. COPE and FqMerger were used to merge the filtered high-quality paired reads into contigs. BLAST was used to align contigs to the IMGT TRBV, TRBD and TRBJ reference genes, and CDR3 was defined following IMGT. Highly expanded clones were defined as clonotypes with a frequency above 0.1%. Repertoire diversity was measured by Shannon entropy, and V-J evenness by the Gini coefficient. A clonotype found in more than one individual was treated as public. TCRdb's own reprocessing of the public reads used fastp at Q25 and MiXCR and kept productive beta chains. Every CDR3 protein is listed once, alongside the most common genes and DNA of its rows. The V and J calls reflect TCRdb's pipeline rather than the authors' work. The sample contains around 500,000 distinct CDR3 sequences, 9.5% to 15% of them found a single time. Roughly 8.2% of the sample is taken by the ten largest.

These data were likewise used in another study, on T cells in Graves' hyperthyroidism and ophthalmopathy. The second study also describes: A patient counted as having stable Graves' hyperthyroidism if no progression to ophthalmopathy occurred over 18 months of follow-up. Hyperthyroidism patients were newly diagnosed, had a disease duration of under 2 months, and were aged 18 to 65 years. The study excluded patients with uncontrolled infections, other autoimmune diseases, pregnancy or lactation. Clinical symptoms, serum thyroxine and TRAb, thyroid ultrasound, and orbital computed tomography formed the basis for the diagnoses. The first round of RT-PCR for the TCR CDR3 was performed with the HTBI primer set and the Qiagen OneStep RT-PCR kit. Most expanded thyroid clonotypes (frequency above 0.001) were also found in blood, which suggests that blood repertoires may mirror thyroid immune responses. In cross-validation, a model built on a 13 V-J signature told ophthalmopathy apart from stable hyperthyroidism with roughly 87% sensitivity and 81% to 82% specificity, and in testing the same model reached 80%/75%. In validation, the model predicted progression to ophthalmopathy a median of 6.5 months before onset, with roughly 68% sensitivity and more than 72% specificity. To identify TCR V-J signatures that set the groups apart, the researchers used a discovery cohort of 100 or so patients, made up of under 45 with Graves' ophthalmopathy and about 60 with stable Graves' hyperthyroidism. Prospective prediction of ophthalmopathy was tested in an independent validation cohort consisting of 18 hyperthyroidism patients and some 15 patients who later progressed to ophthalmopathy. For training and testing, the 100 or so patients in the discovery cohort were randomly divided in a 7:3 ratio. Thyroid tissue and blood T-cell repertoires from six or seven Graves' hyperthyroidism patients were also compared in the study. Once sampling was done, hyperthyroidism patients were given methimazole at a starting dose of 30 mg daily, whereas ophthalmopathy patients were given high-dose intravenous methylprednisolone. A second multiplex PCR round built the libraries, followed by size selection and purification. Paired-end sequencing of the libraries was performed with 100 bp reads on an Illumina HiSeq2000. SOAPnuke was used to process the raw data, throwing out any read that contained adapters or uncalled bases, had a mean Phred below 15, or lacked an exact constant-primer or identifier match. COPE v1.2.5 was used to merge high-quality paired reads, and clonotypes were defined as unique nucleotide sequences. MiTCR v1.1 was used to align the clonotypes against IMGT TRBV, TRBD and TRBJ reference segments. The analysis included only V-J combinations with a frequency above 0.0001, which together covered more than 99% of the repertoires. The TCS score was defined as the ratio of F50 (clonal expansion) to E x V (chaos), calculated using BLOSUM62-based TCRdist between CDR3 peptides within each V-J. Welch's t-statistics and random forest reduced fewer than 550 V-J features to roughly 13, which were used in a naive Bayes classifier (R e1071). Sample size was not statistically predetermined, and investigators were not blinded to group allocation. The paper describes TCR Vbeta CDR3 sequencing of 130 to 150 peripheral blood samples, made up of roughly 40 ophthalmopathy patients, around 73 hyperthyroidism patients and approximately 17 progressor patients.

The V gene is TRBV18 and the J gene is TRBJ2-1; the D gene remains uncertain. This receptor was obtained from a woman aged 25 to 39 with Graves disease. Donor details come from another sample of the same person, matched by shared clones. The source was peripheral blood mononuclear cells (PBMCs), collected at new diagnosis, from a patient treated with antithyroid drugs. The CDR3 is CASSPAPSPEQFF. The DNA sequence is TGTGCCAGCTCACCGGCCCCCTCCCCGGAGCAGTTCTTC.